The clone carrying this T cell receptor (beta chain) appeared once. The CDR3 covers 14 residues. J was trimmed by 11 bases and V by 1 base; bases with no gene match: 8. Germline CDR1 reads LNHDA; CDR2 reads SQIVND (reference sequence). The data stem from a study of control samples from healthy donors and cancer patients. TCRdb's table, derived via immunoSEQ multiplex PCR, lists solely in-frame clones and lacks some. The sample consists of some 64,000 clones, around 87% of them appearing once. The sequence derives from a woman aged 50 to 65 with head and neck cancer. This rearrangement joins TRBV19 to TRBJ1-1; TRBD1 agrees at 9 bases. The specimen was PBMCs. The CDR3 nucleotides are TGTGCCAGTAGTATAGGTCGGGGACAGGGAACGGCTTTCTTT. Encoded protein: CASSIGRGQGTAFF.